The next 28 T cell receptor beta chains were all read from a single sample in a study of blood T cell repertoires in COVID-19. The assay was immunoSEQ multiplex PCR, and TCRdb's table has in-frame clones only and misses some. In the table there are 170,000 or so clones, roughly nine tenths of which are singletons. Sequenced sample: peripheral blood. Source of these receptors: a man between 18 and 35 years old who had recovered from COVID-19.

J is TRBJ1-4 and V is TRBV5-6; TRBD1 is a possible D gene (5 bases). CDR1 and CDR2 (germline): SGHDT, YYEEEE. The CDR3 spans 17 residues. V was clipped by 4 bases and J by 0 bases, with 16 bases between them. In DNA form, the CDR3 reads TGTGCCAGCAGCGAGCTAGGGGTTACCGCAACTAATGAAAAACTGTTTTTT. It is translated as CASSELGVTATNEKLFF.

The chain employs TRBV10-3 and TRBJ2-1, with D maybe TRBD1 (6 bases). Germline V gene lookup returns CDR1 ENHRY and CDR2 SYGVKD. Trimming shortened V by 10 bases and J by 6 bases, and 13 bases separated the two germline ends. CDR3 length: 12 amino acids. This chain's CDR3 is CATLQGSNEQFF. CDR3 sequence (DNA): TGTGCCACTCTCCAGGGGAGCAATGAGCAGTTCTTC.

The chain employs TRBV11-2 and TRBJ2-7, with TRBD2 matching over 10 bases. V gave up 3 bases and J gave up 0 bases; unmatched junction bases: 8. CDR1 SGHAT and CDR2 FQNNGV come from the germline V gene. The CDR3 extends over 17 amino acids. In DNA form, the CDR3 reads TGTGCCAGCAGCTTTCCCAGCGGGAGGGCCTTCTCCTACGAGCAGTACTTC. It is translated as CASSFPSGRAFSYEQYF.

The chain couples TRBV4-3 to TRBJ1-1; the match to TRBD1 covers 8 bases. Germline assignment: CDR1 LGHNA and CDR2 YSLEER. V shed 0 bases, J shed 11 bases, and the junction held 8 bases outside the gene matches. The CDR3 totals 14 residues. The CDR3, as DNA: TGCGCCAGCAGCCAAGATCCTGGGACAGGAGCCGCTTTCTTT. As protein: CASSQDPGTGAAFF.

The rearrangement links TRBV3-1 (or the pseudogene TRBV3-2) to TRBJ1-6, with 9 bases matching TRBD1. CDR1 is LGHDT and CDR2 is YNNKEL in the germline V gene (reference sequence). This CDR3 is 20 amino acids long. With 3 bases clipped from V and 2 bases from J, the junction kept 14 bases outside the gene matches. CDR3 bases: TGTGCCAGCAGCCAGGGGCCTATGGGACAGGGACAGGCCTATAATTCACCCCTCCACTTT. Encoded protein: CASSQGPMGQGQAYNSPLHF.

The CDR3 reads CASSPLEAGNYEQYF. The DNA of the CDR3 is TGTGCCAGCTCACCATTAGAGGCGGGAAACTACGAGCAGTACTTC. This sequence joins TRBV18 and TRBJ2-7; a weak D match, TRBD2 (6 bases). Per the germline V gene, CDR1 is KGHSH and CDR2 is LQKENI. The CDR3 is made up of 15 amino acids. The germline V and J ends were trimmed by 2 bases and 3 bases, with 14 bases remaining between them.

The genes are TRBV5-5 and TRBJ2-7, with D perhaps matching TRBD1 (6 bases). V was cut by 3 bases and J by 0 bases, with 7 bases left in between. This CDR3 contains 13 residues. CDR1 is SGHKS and CDR2 is YYEKEE in the germline V gene (reference sequence). The CDR3 DNA sequence: TGTGCCAGCAGCTACAGGGCCTCCTACGAGCAGTACTTC. This translates into CASSYRASYEQYF.

The chain has TRBV28 and TRBJ2-7; D not certain. CDR1 MDHEN and CDR2 SYDVKM come from the germline V gene. V shed 6 bases and J shed 3 bases, with 15 bases lying between them. The CDR3 is 14 amino acids. DNA of the CDR3: TGTGCCAGCAGCCCGGCAGGCACTGTCTACGAGCAGTACTTC. The encoded protein is CASSPAGTVYEQYF.

The chain combines TRBV3-1 (or the pseudogene TRBV3-2) with TRBJ2-5, with 11 bases fitting TRBD2. The V gene's germline CDR1 is LGHDT and CDR2 YNNKEL (reference sequence). V lost 0 bases to trimming and J lost 7 bases; unmatched junction nucleotides: 4. The CDR3 has 15 amino acids. CDR3 nucleotides: TGTGCCAGCAGCCAAGACACTAGCGGGAGTGGGACCCAGTACTTC. Protein: CASSQDTSGSGTQYF.

The rearrangement links TRBV28 to TRBJ2-7, with TRBD2 as a possible D gene (5 bases). The CDR3 consists of 14 residues. CDR1 and CDR2 from the germline V gene are MDHEN and SYDVKM. Trimming pared 7 bases from V and 7 bases from J, leaving 20 bases between. For the CDR3, the DNA is TGTGCCAGCAAGGCTCATGACGGGATTGGAGAGCAGTACTTC. Its protein product is CASKAHDGIGEQYF.

The table lists this clone with a count of one. The J gene is TRBJ2-1, the V gene TRBV18, with D maybe TRBD2 (5 bases). V was trimmed by 0 bases and J by 7 bases, leaving 16 bases between them. The length of the CDR3 is 16 residues. CDR1 KGHSH and CDR2 LQKENI come from the germline V gene. The CDR3, as DNA: TGTGCCAGCTCACCACCGACCCTAGCCCGGATAAATGAGCAGTTCTTC. Translating it yields CASSPPTLARINEQFF.

A single count supports this clone. The V and J genes are TRBV19 and TRBJ2-1; TRBD2 aligns across 8 bases. Trimming at V came to 6 bases and at J to 4 bases, leaving 11 bases not matched to a gene. Germline V lookup: CDR1 LNHDA, CDR2 SQIVND (reference sequence). The CDR3 sequence is 16 residues long. The CDR3 loop reads CASSPVSSGLYNEQFF. The CDR3 DNA follows: TGTGCCAGTAGCCCGGTGTCTAGCGGGTTATACAATGAGCAGTTCTTC.

The rearrangement links TRBV5-1 to TRBJ2-7; the match to TRBD2 covers 11 bases. V gave up 4 bases and J gave up 3 bases; unmatched junction bases: 9. The CDR3 is made up of 16 amino acids. Germline V gives CDR1 SGHRS, CDR2 YFSETQ. Written as DNA, the CDR3 is TGCGCCAGCAGCCGGACTAGCGGGCCCGGGGACTACGAGCAGTACTTC. Translated: CASSRTSGPGDYEQYF. Full variable domain (remainder filled in from reference TRBV5-1 and TRBJ2-7): KAGVTQTPRYLIKTRGQQVTLSCSPISGHRSVSWYQQTPGQGLQFLFEYFSETQRNKGNFPGRFSGRQFSNSRSEMNVSTLELGDSALYLCASSRTSGPGDYEQYFGPGTRLTVT.

This clone came up a few times. CDR3 coding DNA: TGTGCCAGCAGTTTATCGAATTTGCAGGGCGGCTATGGCTACACCTTC. Translated: CASSLSNLQGGYGYTF. V and J are TRBV27 and TRBJ1-2; D is possibly TRBD1 (5 bases). The V end was cut by 0 bases, the J end by 4 bases, with 15 bases between. From germline, CDR1 is MNHEY and CDR2 SMNVEV (reference sequence). The CDR3 is 16 residues long.

On this clone: One end of the junction is discordant with germline, which a read error may explain. The V call is TRBV7-7, the J call TRBJ2-2, with 14 bases aligning to TRBD2. Germline V lookup: CDR1 SSHAT, CDR2 FNYEAQ (reference sequence). CDR3 size: 17 residues. The CDR3: CASSSGLAGVGTGELFF. DNA for the CDR3: TGTGCTAGCAGCTCGGGACTAGCGGGAGTAGGGACCGGGGAGCTGTTTTTT.

The CDR3 is CASSHQGLVQYF. In DNA, the CDR3 is TGTGCCAGTAGCCACCAGGGGCTAGTGCAGTACTTC. The V gene is TRBV19, the J gene TRBJ2-7, with a tentative D call TRBD1 (6 bases). The length of the CDR3 is 12 residues. V was pared by 6 bases and J by 9 bases, with 15 bases between. In germline, CDR1 is LNHDA, CDR2 SQIVND (reference sequence).

This sequence joins TRBV7-2 and TRBJ2-5; 12 positions agree with TRBD2. The germline V gene encodes CDR1 SGHTA and CDR2 FQGNSA. The V gene end was trimmed by 4 bases and the J gene end by 1 base; junction bases not matched to a gene: 4. The CDR3 length is 16 residues. CDR3 residues: CASSSSTSGGQETQYF. CDR3 coding DNA: TGTGCCAGCAGCTCATCGACTAGCGGGGGCCAAGAGACCCAGTACTTC. The full variable domain, its missing parts supplied by reference TRBV7-2 and TRBJ2-5, is GAGVSQSPSNKVTEKGKDVELRCDPISGHTALYWYRQSLGQGLEFLIYFQGNSAPDKSGLPSDRFSAERTGGSVSTLTIQRTQQEDSAVYLCASSSSTSGGQETQYFGPGTRLLVL.

This clone has just one count. The genes are TRBV19 and TRBJ2-7, with TRBD1 identical over 8 bases. CDR1 and CDR2 from the germline V gene are LNHDA and SQIVND (reference sequence). The CDR3 is 14 amino acids. J lost 4 bases, V lost 3 bases, and 5 bases had no gene match. CDR3 nucleotides: TGTGCCAGTAGTATGCCGGGACAGGAATACGAGCAGTACTTC. Translating it yields CASSMPGQEYEQYF.

In DNA, the CDR3 is TGTGCCAGCAGTACCTGGGACAGGGGGCACAATGAGCAGTTCTTC. It codes for CASSTWDRGHNEQFF. The chain employs TRBV6-5 and TRBJ2-1; TRBD1 agrees at 12 bases. V shed 5 bases, J shed 5 bases, and the junction held 4 bases outside the gene matches. CDR3 length equals 15 residues. Germline values: CDR1 MNHEY, CDR2 SVGAGI.

The chain links TRBV14 to TRBJ1-1; TRBD1 agrees at 11 bases. J lost 5 bases, V lost 3 bases, and 5 bases had no gene match. Germline V gives CDR1 SGHDN, CDR2 FVKESK. The CDR3 consists of 15 residues. The CDR3 protein is CASSQSGQGGTEAFF. The CDR3 DNA follows: TGTGCCAGCAGCCAGTCGGGACAGGGGGGGACTGAAGCTTTCTTT.

The V gene is TRBV28, the J gene TRBJ2-7, with 14 bases fitting TRBD2. The CDR3 spans 14 residues. The V segment lost 7 bases and the J segment 7 bases; nucleotides outside the gene matches: 6. Per germline, CDR1 MDHEN and CDR2 SYDVKM. In DNA form, the CDR3 reads TGTGCCAGCAAACCGGGACTAGCGGGAGTGGAGCAGTACTTC. Translated: CASKPGLAGVEQYF. The variable domain in full, completed from reference TRBV28 and TRBJ2-7, reads DVKVTQSSRYLVKRTGEKVFLECVQDMDHENMFWYRQDPGLGLRLIYFSYDVKMKEKGDIPEGYSVSREKKERFSLILESASTNQTSMYLCASKPGLAGVEQYFGPGTRLTVT.

The J gene is TRBJ2-1, the V gene TRBV7-2, with TRBD1 identical over 9 bases. Germline V lookup: CDR1 SGHTA, CDR2 FQGNSA. The junction had 2 bases not matched to a gene; V was cut back by 5 bases and J by 0 bases. This CDR3 contains 15 residues. The CDR3 loop is CASSTGQGSYNEQFF. The CDR3 nucleotides read TGTGCCAGCAGCACGGGACAGGGCTCCTACAATGAGCAGTTCTTC.

The CDR3 DNA reads TGTGCCAGCACCGTGCTTCCCAGGTCCTACGAGCAGTACTTC. Its translation: CASTVLPRSYEQYF. This sequence joins TRBV7-2 and TRBJ2-7; D is unclear. Trimming pared 7 bases from V and 1 base from J, leaving 14 bases between. CDR3 length: 14 residues. Germline-derived CDR1 and CDR2 are SGHTA and FQGNSA.

The gene calls are TRBV20-1 and TRBJ2-7, with D perhaps matching TRBD1 (5 bases). The germline gives CDR1 DFQATT, CDR2 SNEGSKA (reference sequence). The CDR3 spans 11 residues. Trimming shortened V by 3 bases and J by 11 bases, and 14 bases separated the two germline ends. CDR3 loop: CSARETATEYF. CDR3 nucleotides: TGCAGTGCTAGGGAGACAGCTACTGAGTACTTC.

In its sample, this clone was seen a few times. The chain carries TRBV5-1 and TRBJ2-2; 9 bases are a match to TRBD2. The ends lost 4 bases at V and 2 bases at J; junction bases unmatched: 3. Germline values: CDR1 SGHRS, CDR2 YFSETQ. There are 15 residues in the CDR3. The CDR3 region is CASSPSGTNTGELFF. CDR3 in DNA: TGCGCCAGCAGCCCTAGCGGGACCAACACCGGGGAGCTGTTTTTT.

V usage is TRBV18 and J usage is TRBJ2-1, with D hard to call. Between the trimmed V and J ends, which lost 6 bases and 6 bases, there was a span of 15 bases. This CDR3 has 14 residues. Germline V gene sequence: CDR1 KGHSH, CDR2 LQKENI. The CDR3 here is CASSFSSLVNEQFF. CDR3 coding DNA: TGTGCCAGCTCTTTCTCGAGTCTGGTCAATGAGCAGTTCTTC. The variable domain in full, completed from reference TRBV18 and TRBJ2-1, reads NAGVMQNPRHLVRRRGQEARLRCSPMKGHSHVYWYRQLPEEGLKFMVYLQKENIIDESGMPKERFSAEFPKEGPSILRIQQVVRGDSAAYFCASSFSSLVNEQFFGPGTRLTVL.

V gene TRBV29-1 combines with J gene TRBJ1-1; D is perhaps TRBD1 (6 bases). V lost 4 bases and J 1 base, leaving 16 bases between the germline ends. The CDR3 is 15 residues long. Germline V gene sequence: CDR1 SQVTM, CDR2 ANQGSEA. CDR3 nucleotides: TGCAGCGTTGGTGGGACAATGGCGGGGAACACTGAAGCTTTCTTT. Protein sequence: CSVGGTMAGNTEAFF.

V usage is TRBV23-1 and J usage is TRBJ2-5, with D possibly being TRBD1 (6 bases). TRBV23-1 is an open reading frame whose function is uncertain. The CDR3 is made up of 15 amino acids. V was cut by 7 bases and J by 5 bases, with 20 bases left in between. The CDR3 here is CASTNGTPCWETQYF. Here the CDR3 DNA reads TGCGCCAGCACCAACGGGACACCTTGTTGGGAGACCCAGTACTTC.